This TCR beta chain was identified in a study of blood T cell repertoires in COVID-19. The overall study: Sample material is recorded as cDNA or gDNA derived from T cells, B-cell-depleted T cells, or PBMCs.

Authors' data handling: The authors estimated nucleated cell counts from reference gene primer amplification. TCRdb's copy holds only in-frame clones and misses some; the assay was immunoSEQ multiplex PCR. For V, J and clone size, that table is used; D and trimming come from the DNA. In the table there are approximately 100,000 clones, over 85% of which are singletons. Input material: peripheral blood. This receptor was taken from a woman of 80 years or more in a cohort sampled during active COVID-19.

CDR3 in DNA: TGTGCCAGCAGCGCGGGACAAGGCAATCAGCCCCAGCATTTT. Its protein is CASSAGQGNQPQHF. The J gene is TRBJ1-5, the V gene TRBV9; the D gene is possibly TRBD1 (6 bases). Germline V gene lookup returns CDR1 SGDLS and CDR2 YYNGEE. The ends were cut back, 3 bases at V and 2 bases at J, with 9 bases in the middle. This CDR3 has 14 residues.